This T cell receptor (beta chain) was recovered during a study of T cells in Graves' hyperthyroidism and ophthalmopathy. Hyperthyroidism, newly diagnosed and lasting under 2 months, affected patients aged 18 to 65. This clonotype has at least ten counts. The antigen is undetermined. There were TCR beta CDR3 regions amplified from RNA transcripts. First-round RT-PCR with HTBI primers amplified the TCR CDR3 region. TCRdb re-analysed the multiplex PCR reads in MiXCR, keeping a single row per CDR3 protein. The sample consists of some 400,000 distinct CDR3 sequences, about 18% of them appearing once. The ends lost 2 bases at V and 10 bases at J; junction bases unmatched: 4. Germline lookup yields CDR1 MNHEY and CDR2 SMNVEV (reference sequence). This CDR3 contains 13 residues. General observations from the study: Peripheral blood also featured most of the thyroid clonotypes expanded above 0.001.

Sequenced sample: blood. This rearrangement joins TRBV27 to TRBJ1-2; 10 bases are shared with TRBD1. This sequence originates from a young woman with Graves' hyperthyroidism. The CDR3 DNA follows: TGTGCCAGCAGTTTAGGGACAGGGGACGACTACACCTTC. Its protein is CASSLGTGDDYTF.